Following are 17 T cell receptor beta chains from one sample sequenced in a study of CD8 T cells in ankylosing spondylitis. One entry per CDR3 protein, called by TCRdb with MiXCR from the 5' RACE reads. This table has 200,000 or so distinct CDR3 sequences, over 10% appearing once. Sequences were obtained from blood, either unsorted or a sorted T cell fraction (not recorded which). These receptors originate from a female donor with ankylosing spondylitis or in good health (not recorded which).

The sample holds many counts of this clonotype. The V call is TRBV2, the J call TRBJ2-3, with TRBD2 matching 10 bases. The CDR3 is 16 residues long. CDR1 is SNHLY and CDR2 is FYNNEI in the germline V gene. V was clipped by 8 bases and J by 4 bases; unmatched bases: 12. CDR3 nucleotides: TGTGCCAGCCAACCGCCTAGCGGGAGCGGAGCAGATACGCAGTATTTT. As protein: CASQPPSGSGADTQYF.

This clonotype was seen many times. The chain is built from TRBV25-1 and TRBJ1-4; D is possibly TRBD1 (5 bases). V was shortened by 5 bases and J by 7 bases, with 11 bases between the two germline ends. Germline V gene lookup returns CDR1 MGHDK and CDR2 SYGVNS. The CDR3 is 13 residues long. The DNA for the CDR3 is TGTGCCAGCAGTTTCAGGGCAGGTGAAAAACTGTTTTTT. As protein: CASSFRAGEKLFF.

There are a few counts of this clonotype. V and J are TRBV4-1 and TRBJ2-3; D possibly corresponds to TRBD2 (6 bases). Germline lookup yields CDR1 MGHRA and CDR2 YSYEKL. Trimming took off 2 bases at V and 2 bases at J, with 29 bases between the two ends. This CDR3 contains 21 residues. The CDR3 protein is CASSQTTGGTPPKWATDTQYF. CDR3 nucleotide sequence: TGCGCCAGCAGCCAAACTACGGGCGGGACTCCCCCGAAATGGGCCACAGATACGCAGTATTTT.

This clonotype has at least ten counts. V is TRBV12-3 or TRBV12-4 and J is TRBJ1-2, with TRBD1 matching 7 bases. With 7 bases clipped from V and 3 bases from J, the junction kept 8 bases outside the gene matches. The CDR3 runs to 14 residues. The CDR3, as DNA: TGTGCCAGCATCCGTACCAGGGGGGACTATGGCTACACCTTC. Its translation is CASIRTRGDYGYTF.

Comments on this clonotype: A read error is possible here, since a much larger clone lies one base away. The chain carries TRBV9 and TRBJ2-7, with D perhaps matching TRBD1 (6 bases). Germline-derived CDR1 and CDR2 are SGDLS and YYNGEE. This CDR3 has 13 residues. The CDR3 DNA follows: TGTGCCAGCAACCGGGACACTGACTACGGGCAGTACTTC. It translates to CASNRDTDYGQYF.

This clonotype has a count of ten or more. The chain's CDR3 is CASSQDQGVINEKLFF. In nucleotides, the CDR3 is TGTGCCAGCAGCCAAGATCAGGGGGTTATTAATGAAAAACTGTTTTTT. V gene TRBV4-2 combines with J gene TRBJ1-4; 7 bases match TRBD1. The CDR3 extends over 16 amino acids. Germline CDR1 and CDR2: LGHNA and YNFKEQ. V trimming: 0 bases; J trimming: 4 bases; junction bases outside the gene matches: 5.

This clonotype has at least ten counts. The chain uses TRBV29-1 and TRBJ1-1; D unclear. Germline V gene data show CDR1 as SQVTM and CDR2 as ANQGSEA. This CDR3 spans 13 amino acids. Trimming stripped 6 bases from V and 2 bases from J, with 13 bases between. CDR3 in amino acids: CSVARTANTEAFF. DNA of the CDR3: TGCAGCGTCGCTAGAACGGCAAACACTGAAGCTTTCTTT.

The table lists this clonotype with many counts. The CDR3 region has the DNA TGTGCCAGCAGGGGGGGACAGTCCTACGAGCAGTACTTC. The encoded protein is CASRGGQSYEQYF. The chain links TRBV7-2 to TRBJ2-7; a weak D match, TRBD1 (7 bases). Germline CDR1 and CDR2: SGHTA and FQGNSA. The CDR3 totals 13 residues. V was clipped by 6 bases and J by 1 base, with 10 bases between them. The whole variable domain, remainder taken from reference TRBV7-2 and TRBJ2-7, is GAGVSQSPSNKVTEKGKDVELRCDPISGHTALYWYRQSLGQGLEFLIYFQGNSAPDKSGLPSDRFSAERTGGSVSTLTIQRTQQEDSAVYLCASRGGQSYEQYFGPGTRLTVT.

This clonotype was observed at least ten times. V usage is TRBV6-2 or TRBV6-3 and J usage is TRBJ1-1; D call uncertain. Germline CDR1 and CDR2: MNHEY and SVGEGT. The CDR3 extends over 13 amino acids. V was shortened by 9 bases and J by 2 bases, with 13 bases between the two germline ends. This chain's CDR3 is CASFREANTEAFF. The CDR3 nucleotides read TGTGCCAGTTTTAGAGAAGCAAACACTGAAGCTTTCTTT.

This clonotype came up many times. The chain has TRBV10-3 and TRBJ1-1; D is perhaps TRBD1 (5 bases). V lost 6 bases, J lost 7 bases, and 12 bases lay in between. The CDR3 has 12 residues. Germline CDR1 reads ENHRY; CDR2 reads SYGVKD. Written as DNA, the CDR3 is TGTGCCATCAGAACAGGCGGCAATGAAGCTTTCTTT. This codes for CAIRTGGNEAFF.

With respect to this clonotype: Here the CDR3 omits its conserved ending phenylalanine or tryptophan, so a read error is the likely source. This rearrangement joins TRBV5-4 to TRBJ2-3; D not certain. This CDR3 comprises 13 residues. Trimming took 0 bases from V and 11 from J, leaving 13 bases between them. Per the germline V gene, CDR1 is SGHNT and CDR2 is YYREEE (reference sequence). Here the CDR3 reads CASSLAAPSEQYS. The CDR3 DNA follows: TGTGCCAGCAGCTTGGCAGCCCCCAGTGAGCAGTATTCT.

This clonotype was observed at least ten times. CDR3 region: CASSSDRGNEAFF. The DNA for the CDR3 is TGTGCCAGCAGCTCAGACAGGGGAAATGAAGCTTTCTTT. The chain combines TRBV7-2 with TRBJ1-1; 8 positions agree with TRBD1. The J segment lost 7 bases and the V segment lost 4 bases, leaving 5 bases of the junction unmatched. The germline CDR1 and CDR2 sequences are SGHTA and FQGNSA. CDR3 size: 13 residues. The whole variable domain, remainder taken from reference TRBV7-2 and TRBJ1-1, is GAGVSQSPSNKVTEKGKDVELRCDPISGHTALYWYRQSLGQGLEFLIYFQGNSAPDKSGLPSDRFSAERTGGSVSTLTIQRTQQEDSAVYLCASSSDRGNEAFFGQGTRLTVV.

This clonotype was picked up many times. The chain joins TRBV29-1 to TRBJ2-7; possible D gene TRBD2, 6 bases. Germline V gene lookup returns CDR1 SQVTM and CDR2 ANQGSEA. The CDR3 has 14 residues. Trimming removed 7 bases from V and 2 bases from J, with 18 bases in between. The DNA of the CDR3 is TGCAGCGCCTTCGGGCCCGGAGGGGCCTACGAGCAGTACTTC. It yields the protein CSAFGPGGAYEQYF.

Many counts were recorded for this clonotype. The V gene is TRBV20-1, the J gene TRBJ2-1; tentative D call: TRBD2 (6 bases). The CDR3 consists of 16 residues. The V gene's germline CDR1 is DFQATT and CDR2 SNEGSKA (reference sequence). V lost 3 bases, J lost 4 bases, and 19 bases lay in between. CDR3 in amino acids: CSARQWASSAYNEQFF. CDR3 DNA: TGCAGTGCTAGGCAGTGGGCGTCTAGCGCATACAATGAGCAGTTCTTC.

This clonotype was counted at least ten times. J is TRBJ2-1 and V is TRBV20-1; 8 nucleotides align to TRBD2. Germline V lookup: CDR1 DFQATT, CDR2 SNEGSKA (reference sequence). The CDR3 totals 16 residues. The J segment lost 3 bases and the V segment lost 0 bases, leaving 7 bases of the junction unmatched. CDR3 sequence (DNA): TGCAGTGCTAGAGATCGGGGGACTAGTGACTACAATGAGCAGTTCTTC. Its protein product is CSARDRGTSDYNEQFF.

About this clonotype itself: A much larger clone differs by one base, so this may be a read error. V usage is TRBV25-1 and J usage is TRBJ1-1; 10 nucleotides match TRBD1. The CDR3 consists of 15 residues. V shed 4 bases, J shed 2 bases, and the junction held 4 bases outside the gene matches. Germline V gene sequence: CDR1 MGHDK, CDR2 SYGVNS. CDR3 DNA sequence: TGTGCCAGCAGTGGCAGGGACAGGGGTAACACTGAAGCTTTCTTT. Protein product: CASSGRDRGNTEAFF.

This clonotype was detected ten times or more. V is TRBV5-1 and J is TRBJ2-5; 10 bases align to TRBD2. Per germline, CDR1 SGHRS and CDR2 YFSETQ. The CDR3 spans 14 residues. The junction had 8 bases not matched to a gene; V was cut back by 7 bases and J by 5 bases. CDR3 loop: CASHTSGTSETQYF. The CDR3 DNA is TGCGCCAGCCATACTAGCGGGACCTCGGAGACCCAGTACTTC.